A single T cell receptor (beta chain) is shown here with its context. What it recognizes is unknown. This entry comes from a study of T cells in localized non-small cell lung cancer. Study conclusions and caveats: Clonality of T cells reached its maximum in uninvolved adjacent lung, surpassing tumor.

Trimming left V 5 bases short and J 8 bases short, with 13 bases between. This CDR3 spans 13 amino acids. Germline lookup yields CDR1 SGHVS and CDR2 FQNEAQ. Assay used: immunoSEQ multiplex PCR; TCRdb lists only in-frame clones, some missing. The data contain roughly 89,000 clones, approximately 91% of them singletons. The sequencing used PBMCs, collected before any cancer treatment. The rearrangement uses TRBV7-8 and TRBJ2-1; TRBD2 might be the D (6 bases). This sequence originates from a woman aged 35-75 years with stage II squamous cell lung carcinoma. DNA of the CDR3: TGTGCCAGCAGCCGGCCCAGGGAGGATGAGCAGTTCTTC. Protein: CASSRPREDEQFF.